Listed here are 8 T cell receptor beta chains from one sample, sequenced in a study of long-term antiretroviral therapy in people with HIV. The assay, immunoSEQ v3.0, was run at survey level. Generated by immunoSEQ multiplex PCR, the TCRdb table keeps only in-frame clones and is missing some. The sample carries 20,000 or so clones, roughly three quarters recorded once. The starting material was unsorted PBMCs, obtained 0.5 years before starting antiretroviral therapy. These receptors were taken from a man aged 18 to 30 with HIV.

The V gene is TRBV2, the J gene TRBJ2-1, with TRBD1 as a possible D gene (5 bases). The CDR3 totals 12 residues. The V gene's germline CDR1 is SNHLY and CDR2 FYNNEI. V was pared by 3 bases and J by 9 bases, with 9 bases between. CDR3 sequence reads: CASSDRQFEQFF. The DNA for the CDR3 is TGTGCCAGCAGTGACCGACAGTTTGAGCAGTTCTTC.

Sample share makes this clone large. This chain connects TRBV28 to TRBJ1-1; D uncertain. The germline V gene has CDR1 MDHEN and CDR2 SYDVKM. The CDR3 consists of 17 residues. The V end was cut by 5 bases, the J end by 1 base, with 20 bases between. CDR3 protein: CASSPYPLVERNTEAFF. The CDR3 region has the DNA TGTGCCAGCAGTCCCTACCCCCTGGTCGAGAGGAACACTGAAGCTTTCTTT.

The table lists this clone with a few counts. The V and J genes are TRBV19 and TRBJ2-1; D is unclear. CDR3 length: 13 amino acids. V lost 4 bases and J lost 6, with 10 bases in between. The germline CDR1 and CDR2 sequences are LNHDA and SQIVND (reference sequence). CDR3 protein: CASSRTFGNEQFF. DNA for the CDR3: TGTGCCAGTAGTAGGACCTTCGGCAATGAGCAGTTCTTC.

This clone has a handful of counts. The CDR3 DNA reads TGTGCCACTTCGGAGGGGATCTCCGCGTACGAGCAGTACTTC. This sequence encodes CATSEGISAYEQYF. J is TRBJ2-7 and V is TRBV15, with D tentatively TRBD2 (6 bases). V dropped 9 bases and J dropped 4 bases, with 19 bases sitting between them. CDR3 length: 14 residues. CDR1 and CDR2 (germline): LNHNV, YYDKDF (reference sequence).

The chain recombines TRBV5-8 with TRBJ1-2; D gene uncertain. CDR1 is SGHTS, CDR2 YDEGEE, per germline. The germline V and J ends were trimmed by 4 bases and 6 bases, with 13 bases remaining between them. The CDR3 extends over 13 amino acids. The CDR3 sequence: CASSPRPWDGYTF. The CDR3 nucleotides are TGTGCCAGCAGCCCCCGCCCGTGGGATGGCTACACCTTC.

V and J are TRBV6-5 and TRBJ1-1; D ambiguous. Trimming took 2 bases from V and 5 from J, leaving 9 bases between them. CDR1 is MNHEY and CDR2 is SVGAGI in the germline V gene. This CDR3 contains 13 residues. For the CDR3, the DNA is TGTGCCAGCAGTTACACCCGGAAGACTGAAGCTTTCTTT. It codes for CASSYTRKTEAFF.

This chain links TRBV11-3 with TRBJ2-1; 7 bases map to TRBD1. Germline CDR1 and CDR2: SGHNT and YENEEA. CDR3 length equals 17 residues. V dropped 5 bases and J dropped 5; count of bases not matched to a gene: 15. The CDR3 DNA is TGTGCCAGCAGCCCGATGCCCCCCGGGACAGAAGACAATGAGCAGTTCTTC. The encoded protein is CASSPMPPGTEDNEQFF. Variable domain in full (rest from reference TRBV11-3 and TRBJ2-1): EAGVVQSPRYKIIEKKQPVAFWCNPISGHNTLYWYLQNLGQGPELLIRYENEEAVDDSQLPKDRFSAERLKGVDSTLKIQPAELGDSAVYLCASSPMPPGTEDNEQFFGPGTRLTVL.

The V gene is TRBV10-2, the J gene TRBJ2-7, with 10 bases lining up with TRBD1. This CDR3 comprises 15 residues. V was clipped by 2 bases and J by 4 bases; unmatched bases: 5. The germline gives CDR1 WSHSY, CDR2 SAAADI. CDR3 bases: TGCGCCAGCAGTGAGCCTTGGGACAGGGGATACGAGCAGTACTTC. Translated, it gives CASSEPWDRGYEQYF.